This TCR beta chain was profiled in a study of beta chain features in type 1 diabetes listed by TCRdb under 2018. As for the study more broadly: Patients and healthy donors did not differ in mean age, gender distribution, total cell number or subset yield. A total of 90 million to 130 million sorted cells were examined across all samples, and a strong correlation was observed between cell number per subset and RNA yield. The study compared TCRB repertoires of sorted circulating CD4+ T cell subsets between recently diagnosed type 1 diabetes patients and matched healthy donors. Whereas all 28 donors provided naive and central memory subsets, regulatory and stem cell-like memory subsets were isolated from just 8 patients and roughly 8 healthy donors.

A single peripheral blood draw of approximately 0.11 L on average was collected from each donor into heparinised tubes. Naive, central memory, regulatory and stem cell-like memory CD4+ T cells were sorted on a BD FACSAria II using a panel including CD45RO, CCR7, CD25, CD127, CD95 and CD27. Every sorted population had a purity above 95%. PBMCs were isolated immediately by Lymphoprep density gradient centrifugation and stained directly without culture. Samples were stained and sorted in pairs, with one healthy donor and one patient per experiment, so that batch effects were minimized. Note on this clone: Its antigen is not yet known. The input lacks base qualities; no much larger clone sits a single base away.

The High Capacity cDNA Reverse Transcription Kit was used to reverse transcribe all of the isolated RNA, meaning that expressed TCRB transcripts were what got sequenced. Deep immunoSEQ sequencing was applied to naive, central memory and regulatory T cell samples, giving an average of roughly 3.3 million total reads per sample. After sorted cells were lysed in RLT buffer, RNA was extracted with DNase-treated RNeasy Micro or Mini kits, with the choice depending on cell number. Each cell subset was processed on its own to prevent cross-contamination, while patient and healthy donor samples were processed together. TCRB sequences were amplified from cDNA with the immunoSEQ multiplex PCR, producing 87-bp fragments spanning the CDR3 region. Amplicons were sequenced on the Illumina HiSeq platform. The original methods were these. PCR bias was corrected computationally using synthetic template baselines, and reads within Hamming distance 2 were collapsed, with unmergeable singletons discarded. Reads were aligned against IMGT so that V, D and J genes, CDR3 length and insertions or deletions at six rearrangement sites could be assigned. Within each subset, clonotype counts were normalized to sorted cell number, and only after that were true diversity and Gini coefficients computed with the tcR R package. Repertoire sharing was quantified using the overlap coefficient calculated on TCRB nucleotide sequences. The source is immuneACCESS, and TCRdb retained only in-frame sequences with V and J called. Part of the clones is not carried over; for the studies checked, unresolved V genes explain less than half of this, and the remainder is unexplained. That table supplies the V and J calls and clone size; D and trimming were determined from the DNA. The sample has around 25,000 clones on record, about two thirds of them singletons. Jointly, the top ten make up 4.2% of the sample.

Paper-wide results and their limitations: Naive, central memory and regulatory TCRB repertoires appeared to be more similar among patients than among healthy donors. At VDJ recombination sites, patients with type 1 diabetes made fewer insertions and deleted more nucleotides, a pattern implying thymic rearrangement abnormalities. PCR might favor shorter templates, but patient and control samples were amplified and corrected together, so any skew would affect both groups equally. Sequencing cDNA rather than genomic DNA could over-represent highly expressing activated cells, although activation and CD3 levels did not differ between groups. HLA sub-analyses involved small numbers of individuals, so any influence of HLA type on TCRB rearrangement remained unresolved. In all four CD4+ subsets, TCRB CDR3 length was moderately but significantly shorter in type 1 diabetes patients.

Sample: Tregs from blood. This sample's cell subset or site label indicates: regulatory CD4+ T cells. This sequence originates from a man in his late teens or twenties with type 1 diabetes.

In nucleotide form, the sequence is TGTGCCAGCTCACCGGGATTGGGAGAGAACACTGAAGCTTTCTTT. This gives the protein CASSPGLGENTEAFF. The chain couples TRBV18 to TRBJ1-1; the D gene is unclear. The junction shows trimming of 3 bases on V and 1 base on J, plus 12 bases between the germline ends. CDR1 is given as KGHSH and CDR2 as LQKENI, both from the germline V gene. The CDR3 covers 15 residues, taking in both the cysteine and the phenylalanine. Only CDR3 DNA remains: 45 bases, in frame from the first base. The variable domain in full, with residues beyond the CDR3 obtained from the reference TRBV18 and TRBJ1-1 genes, is NAGVMQNPRHLVRRRGQEARLRCSPMKGHSHVYWYRQLPEEGLKFMVYLQKENIIDESGMPKERFSAEFPKEGPSILRIQQVVRGDSAAYFCASSPGLGENTEAFFGQGTRLTVV.